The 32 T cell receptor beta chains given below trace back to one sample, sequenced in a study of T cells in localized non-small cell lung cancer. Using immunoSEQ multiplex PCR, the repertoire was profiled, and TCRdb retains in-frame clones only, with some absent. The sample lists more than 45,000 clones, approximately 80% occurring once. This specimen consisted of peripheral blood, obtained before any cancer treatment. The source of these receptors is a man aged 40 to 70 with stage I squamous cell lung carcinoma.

In DNA form, the CDR3 reads TGTGCCAGCAGCTTAAGTGGTGGAGAAGGCTACACCTTC. This encodes CASSLSGGEGYTF. The chain is built from TRBV7-3 and TRBJ1-2; no clear D. Germline lookup yields CDR1 SGHTA and CDR2 FQGTGA. V lost 1 base and J 8 bases, leaving 11 bases between the germline ends. The CDR3 extends over 13 amino acids.

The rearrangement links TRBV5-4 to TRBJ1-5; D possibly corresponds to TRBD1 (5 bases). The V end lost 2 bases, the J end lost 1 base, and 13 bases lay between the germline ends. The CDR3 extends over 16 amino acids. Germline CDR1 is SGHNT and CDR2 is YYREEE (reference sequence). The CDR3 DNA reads TGTGCCAGCAGCTTTGGGGGGGGAGTCAGCAATCAGCCCCAGCATTTT. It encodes CASSFGGGVSNQPQHF.

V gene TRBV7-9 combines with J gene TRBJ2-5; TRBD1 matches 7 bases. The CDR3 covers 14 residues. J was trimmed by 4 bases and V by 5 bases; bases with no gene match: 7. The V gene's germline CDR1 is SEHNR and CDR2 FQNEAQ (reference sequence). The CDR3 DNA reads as TGTGCCAGCAGCCCCGGGACAGCGGCAGAGACCCAGTACTTC. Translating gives CASSPGTAAETQYF.

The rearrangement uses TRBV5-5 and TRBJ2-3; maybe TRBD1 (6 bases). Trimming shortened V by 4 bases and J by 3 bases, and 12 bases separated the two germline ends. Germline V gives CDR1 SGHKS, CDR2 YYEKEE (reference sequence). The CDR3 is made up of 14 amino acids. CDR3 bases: TGTGCCAGCAGCCAGAGGACAGAAACAGATACGCAGTATTTT. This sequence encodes CASSQRTETDTQYF.

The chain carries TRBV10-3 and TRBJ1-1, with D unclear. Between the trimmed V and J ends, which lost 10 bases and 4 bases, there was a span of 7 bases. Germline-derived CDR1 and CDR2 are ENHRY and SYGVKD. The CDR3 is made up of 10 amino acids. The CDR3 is CASPTTEAFF. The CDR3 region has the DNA TGTGCCAGCCCCACCACTGAAGCTTTCTTT.

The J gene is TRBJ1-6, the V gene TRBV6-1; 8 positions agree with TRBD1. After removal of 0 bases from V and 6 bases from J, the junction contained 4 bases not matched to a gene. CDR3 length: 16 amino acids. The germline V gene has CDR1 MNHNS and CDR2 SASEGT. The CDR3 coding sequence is TGTGCCAGCAGTGAAGCCACCAGGGGGCCTAATTCACCCCTCCACTTT. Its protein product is CASSEATRGPNSPLHF.

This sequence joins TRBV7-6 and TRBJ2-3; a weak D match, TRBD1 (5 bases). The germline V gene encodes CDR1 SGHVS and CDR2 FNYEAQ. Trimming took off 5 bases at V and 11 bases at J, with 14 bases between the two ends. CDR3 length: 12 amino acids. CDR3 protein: CASSHSSGLQYF. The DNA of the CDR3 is TGTGCCAGCAGCCATTCCTCAGGGTTGCAGTATTTT.

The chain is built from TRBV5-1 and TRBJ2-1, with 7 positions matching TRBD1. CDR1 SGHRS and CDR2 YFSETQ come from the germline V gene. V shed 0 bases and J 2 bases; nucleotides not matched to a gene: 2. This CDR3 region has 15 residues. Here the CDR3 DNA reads TGCGCCAGCAGCTTGGGAGGGGGCCCCTACAATGAGCAGTTCTTC. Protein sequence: CASSLGGGPYNEQFF.

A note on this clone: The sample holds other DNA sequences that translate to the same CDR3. As DNA, the CDR3 is TGTGCCAGCAGCTTAGATCAGGGGGGGTCGAGCTCCTACAATGAGCAGTTCTTC. Translated, it gives CASSLDQGGSSSYNEQFF. This rearrangement joins TRBV11-3 to TRBJ2-1; D assignment may be TRBD1 or TRBD2 (7 bases each). Germline V gene data show CDR1 as SGHNT and CDR2 as YENEEA. Trimming removed 0 bases at V and 0 bases at J, with 15 bases between. The CDR3 contains 18 residues.

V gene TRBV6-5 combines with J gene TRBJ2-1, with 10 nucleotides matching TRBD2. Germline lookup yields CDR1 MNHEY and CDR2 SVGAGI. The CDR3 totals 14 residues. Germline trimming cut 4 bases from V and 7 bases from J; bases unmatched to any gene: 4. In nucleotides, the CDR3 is TGTGCCAGCAGTTCACTAGCGGGGCTGAATGAGCAGTTCTTC. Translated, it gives CASSSLAGLNEQFF.

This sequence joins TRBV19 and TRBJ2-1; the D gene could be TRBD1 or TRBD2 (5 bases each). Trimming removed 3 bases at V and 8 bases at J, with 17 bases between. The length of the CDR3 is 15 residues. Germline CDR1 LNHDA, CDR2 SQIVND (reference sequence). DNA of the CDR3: TGTGCCAGTAGTATGGGACCTCTTGCAACCGATGAGCAGTTCTTC. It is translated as CASSMGPLATDEQFF.

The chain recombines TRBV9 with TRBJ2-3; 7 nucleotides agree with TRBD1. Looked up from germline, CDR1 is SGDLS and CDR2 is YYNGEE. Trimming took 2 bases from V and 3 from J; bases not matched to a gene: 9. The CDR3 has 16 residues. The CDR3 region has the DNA TGTGCCAGCAGCGTTGGCTGGACAGGTGGAACAGATACGCAGTATTTT. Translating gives CASSVGWTGGTDTQYF.

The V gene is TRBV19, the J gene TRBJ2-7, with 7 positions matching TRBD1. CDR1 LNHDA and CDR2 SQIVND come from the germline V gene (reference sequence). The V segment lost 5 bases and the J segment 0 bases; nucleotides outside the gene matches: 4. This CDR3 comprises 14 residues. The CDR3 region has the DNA TGTGCCAGTAGTTCCCGGGACAGCTCCTACGAGCAGTACTTC. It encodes CASSSRDSSYEQYF.

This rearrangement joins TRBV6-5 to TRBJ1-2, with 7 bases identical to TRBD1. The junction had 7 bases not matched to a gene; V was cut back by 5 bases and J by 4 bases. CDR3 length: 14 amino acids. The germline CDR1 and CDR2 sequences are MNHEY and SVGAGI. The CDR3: CASSPRGDFYGYTF. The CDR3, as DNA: TGTGCCAGCAGTCCCAGGGGGGACTTCTATGGCTACACCTTC.

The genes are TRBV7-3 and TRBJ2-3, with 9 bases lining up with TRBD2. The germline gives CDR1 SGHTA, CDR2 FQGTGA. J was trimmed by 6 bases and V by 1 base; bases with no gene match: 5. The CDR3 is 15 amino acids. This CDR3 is CASSLNSRGGDTQYF. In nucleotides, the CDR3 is TGTGCCAGCAGCTTAAATTCGCGGGGGGGCGATACGCAGTATTTT.

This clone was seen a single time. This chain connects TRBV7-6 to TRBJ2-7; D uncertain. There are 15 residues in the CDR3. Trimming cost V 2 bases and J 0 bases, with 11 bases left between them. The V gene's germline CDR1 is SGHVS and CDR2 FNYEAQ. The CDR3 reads CASSLSGGSSYEQYF. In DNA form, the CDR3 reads TGTGCCAGCAGCTTAAGTGGCGGTAGCTCCTACGAGCAGTACTTC.

The CDR3 loop is CASSVRDGAYNEQFF. Written as DNA, the CDR3 is TGTGCCAGCTCGGTCCGGGACGGAGCCTACAATGAGCAGTTCTTC. V and J are TRBV18 and TRBJ2-1, with D perhaps given as TRBD1 or TRBD2 (5 bases each). Looked up from germline, CDR1 is KGHSH and CDR2 is LQKENI. Trimming cost V 6 bases and J 2 bases, with 14 bases left between them. CDR3 size: 15 residues. Full variable domain (rest looked up from reference TRBV18 and TRBJ2-1): NAGVMQNPRHLVRRRGQEARLRCSPMKGHSHVYWYRQLPEEGLKFMVYLQKENIIDESGMPKERFSAEFPKEGPSILRIQQVVRGDSAAYFCASSVRDGAYNEQFFGPGTRLTVL.

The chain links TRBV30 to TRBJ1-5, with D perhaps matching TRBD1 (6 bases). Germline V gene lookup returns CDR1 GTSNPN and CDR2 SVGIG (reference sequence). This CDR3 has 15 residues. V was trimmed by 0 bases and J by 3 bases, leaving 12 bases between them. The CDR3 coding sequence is TGTGCCTGGAGTGTTGGGGGCGGGAACAATCAGCCCCAGCATTTT. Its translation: CAWSVGGGNNQPQHF.

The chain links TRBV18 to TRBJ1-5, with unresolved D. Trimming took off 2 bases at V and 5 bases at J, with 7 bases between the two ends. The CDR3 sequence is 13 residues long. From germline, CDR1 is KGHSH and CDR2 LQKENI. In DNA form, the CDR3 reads TGTGCCAGCTCACCAAATCAGTATCAGCCCCAGCATTTT. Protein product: CASSPNQYQPQHF.

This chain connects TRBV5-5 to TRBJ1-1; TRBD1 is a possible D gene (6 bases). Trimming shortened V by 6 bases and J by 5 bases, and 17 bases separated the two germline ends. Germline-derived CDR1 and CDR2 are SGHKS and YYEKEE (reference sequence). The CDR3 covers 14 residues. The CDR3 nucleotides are TGTGCCAGCACCCCGGGGCGGGGGCTTACTGAAGCTTTCTTT. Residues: CASTPGRGLTEAFF.

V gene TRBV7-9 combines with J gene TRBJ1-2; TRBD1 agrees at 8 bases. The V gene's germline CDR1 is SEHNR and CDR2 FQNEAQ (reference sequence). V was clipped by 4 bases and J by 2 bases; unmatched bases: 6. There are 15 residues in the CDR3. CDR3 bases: TGTGCCAGCAGCTCCATTAACAGGGGGAACTATGGCTACACCTTC. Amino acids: CASSSINRGNYGYTF.

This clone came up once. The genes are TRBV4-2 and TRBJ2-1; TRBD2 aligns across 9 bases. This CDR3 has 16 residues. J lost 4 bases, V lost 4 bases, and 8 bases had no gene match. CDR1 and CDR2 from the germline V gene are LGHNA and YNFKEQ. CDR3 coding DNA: TGTGCCAGCAGCCTCGGACTAGCGAGGCGGTACAATGAGCAGTTCTTC. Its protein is CASSLGLARRYNEQFF.

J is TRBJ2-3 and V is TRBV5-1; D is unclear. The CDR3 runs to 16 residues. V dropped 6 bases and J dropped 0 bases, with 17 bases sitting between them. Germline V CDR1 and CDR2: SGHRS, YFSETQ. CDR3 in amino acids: CASKPNGAPSTDTQYF. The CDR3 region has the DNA TGCGCCAGCAAGCCCAATGGAGCGCCCAGCACAGATACGCAGTATTTT.

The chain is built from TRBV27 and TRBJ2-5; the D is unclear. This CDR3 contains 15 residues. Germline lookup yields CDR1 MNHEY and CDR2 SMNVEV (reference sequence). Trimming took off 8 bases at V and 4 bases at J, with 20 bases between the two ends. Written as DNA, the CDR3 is TGTGCCAGCTCAGTTCACCAGGCAGGCGGAGAGACCCAGTACTTC. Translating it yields CASSVHQAGGETQYF.

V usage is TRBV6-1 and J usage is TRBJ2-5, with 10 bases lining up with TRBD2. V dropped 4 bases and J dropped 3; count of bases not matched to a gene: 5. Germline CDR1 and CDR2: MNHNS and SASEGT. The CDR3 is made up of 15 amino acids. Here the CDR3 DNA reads TGTGCCAGCAGTGTAGCGGGGGGCTCAAAAGAGACCCAGTACTTC. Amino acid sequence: CASSVAGGSKETQYF.

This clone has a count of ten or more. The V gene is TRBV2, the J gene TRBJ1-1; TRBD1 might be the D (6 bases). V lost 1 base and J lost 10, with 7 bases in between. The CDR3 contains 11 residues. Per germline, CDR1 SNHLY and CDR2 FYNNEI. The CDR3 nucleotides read TGTGCCAGCAGTGAAGTAGGGGGAGCTTTCTTT. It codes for CASSEVGGAFF. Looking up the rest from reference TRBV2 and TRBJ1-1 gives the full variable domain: EPEVTQTPSHQVTQMGQEVILRCVPISNHLYFYWYRQILGQKVEFLVSFYNNEISEKSEIFDDQFSVERPDGSNFTLKIRSTKLEDSAMYFCASSEVGGAFFGQGTRLTVV.

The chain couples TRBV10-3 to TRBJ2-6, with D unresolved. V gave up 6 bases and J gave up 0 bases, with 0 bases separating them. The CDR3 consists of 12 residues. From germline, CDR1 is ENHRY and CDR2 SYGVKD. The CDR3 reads CAISSGANVLTF. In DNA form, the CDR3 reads TGTGCCATCAGCTCTGGGGCCAACGTCCTGACTTTC.

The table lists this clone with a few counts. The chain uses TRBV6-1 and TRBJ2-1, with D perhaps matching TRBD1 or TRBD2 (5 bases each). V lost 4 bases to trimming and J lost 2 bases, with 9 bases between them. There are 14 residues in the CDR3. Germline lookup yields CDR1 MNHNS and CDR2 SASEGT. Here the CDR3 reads CASSVLGPYNEQFF. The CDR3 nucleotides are TGTGCCAGCAGTGTCCTGGGACCCTACAATGAGCAGTTCTTC.

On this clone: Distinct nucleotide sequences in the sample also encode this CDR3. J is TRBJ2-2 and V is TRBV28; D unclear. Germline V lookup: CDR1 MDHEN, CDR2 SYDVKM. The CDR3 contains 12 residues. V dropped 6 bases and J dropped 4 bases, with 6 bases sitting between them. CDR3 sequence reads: CASSTPTGELFF. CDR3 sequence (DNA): TGTGCCAGCAGCACGCCCACCGGGGAGCTGTTTTTT.

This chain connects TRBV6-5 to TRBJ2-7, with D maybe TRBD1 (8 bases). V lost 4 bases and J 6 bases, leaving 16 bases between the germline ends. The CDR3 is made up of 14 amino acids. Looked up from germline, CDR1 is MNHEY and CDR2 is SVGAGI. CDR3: CASSFTGGDGEQYF. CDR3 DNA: TGTGCCAGCAGTTTTACAGGGGGGGATGGCGAGCAGTACTTC.

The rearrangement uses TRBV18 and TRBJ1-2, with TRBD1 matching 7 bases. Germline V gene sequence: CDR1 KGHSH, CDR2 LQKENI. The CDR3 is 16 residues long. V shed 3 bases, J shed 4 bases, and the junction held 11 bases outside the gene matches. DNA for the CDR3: TGTGCCAGCTCACCCTCAAACCAGGGGGAAGGCTATGGCTACACCTTC. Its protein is CASSPSNQGEGYGYTF. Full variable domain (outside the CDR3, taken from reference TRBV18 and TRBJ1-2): NAGVMQNPRHLVRRRGQEARLRCSPMKGHSHVYWYRQLPEEGLKFMVYLQKENIIDESGMPKERFSAEFPKEGPSILRIQQVVRGDSAAYFCASSPSNQGEGYGYTFGSGTRLTVV.

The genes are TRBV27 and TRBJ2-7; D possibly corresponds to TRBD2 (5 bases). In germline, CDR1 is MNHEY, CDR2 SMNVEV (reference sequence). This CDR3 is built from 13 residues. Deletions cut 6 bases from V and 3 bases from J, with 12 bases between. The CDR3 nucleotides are TGTGCCAGCAGGGCGGACGGAGGCTACGAGCAGTACTTC. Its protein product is CASRADGGYEQYF.